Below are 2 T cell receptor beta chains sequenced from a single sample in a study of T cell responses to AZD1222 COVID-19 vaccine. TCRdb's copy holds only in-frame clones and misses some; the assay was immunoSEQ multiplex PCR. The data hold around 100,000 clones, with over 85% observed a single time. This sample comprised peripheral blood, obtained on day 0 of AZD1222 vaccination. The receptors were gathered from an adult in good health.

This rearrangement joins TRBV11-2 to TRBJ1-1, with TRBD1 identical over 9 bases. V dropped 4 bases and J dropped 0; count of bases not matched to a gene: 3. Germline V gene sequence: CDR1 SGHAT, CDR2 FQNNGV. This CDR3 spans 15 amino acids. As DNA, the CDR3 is TGTGCCAGCAGCTATGGGACAGGGATGAACACTGAAGCTTTCTTT. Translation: CASSYGTGMNTEAFF. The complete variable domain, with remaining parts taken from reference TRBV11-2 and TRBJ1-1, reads EAGVAQSPRYKIIEKRQSVAFWCNPISGHATLYWYQQILGQGPKLLIQFQNNGVVDDSQLPKDRFSAERLKGVDSTLKIQPAKLEDSAVYLCASSYGTGMNTEAFFGQGTRLTVV.

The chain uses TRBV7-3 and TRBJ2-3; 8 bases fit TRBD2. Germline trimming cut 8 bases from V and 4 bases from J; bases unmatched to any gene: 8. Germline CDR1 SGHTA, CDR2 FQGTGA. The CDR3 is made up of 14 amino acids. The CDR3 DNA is TGTGCCAGCTCTCGGTTAGCGGGATCAGATACGCAGTATTTT. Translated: CASSRLAGSDTQYF.